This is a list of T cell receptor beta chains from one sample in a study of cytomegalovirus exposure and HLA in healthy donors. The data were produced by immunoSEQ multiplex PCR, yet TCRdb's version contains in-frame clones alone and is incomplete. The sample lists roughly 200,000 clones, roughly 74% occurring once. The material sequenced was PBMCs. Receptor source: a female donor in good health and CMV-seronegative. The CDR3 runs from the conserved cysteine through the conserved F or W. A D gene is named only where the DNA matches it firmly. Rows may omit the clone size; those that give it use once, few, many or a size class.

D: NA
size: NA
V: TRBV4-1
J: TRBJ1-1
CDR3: CASSLGQEGYTEAFF
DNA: TGCGCCAGCAGCTTAGGACAAGAAGGGTACACTGAAGCTTTCTTT

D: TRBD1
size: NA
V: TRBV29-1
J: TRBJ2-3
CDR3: CSVQDRSSSTDTQYF
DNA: TGCAGCGTTCAGGACAGGTCTTCTAGCACAGATACGCAGTATTTT

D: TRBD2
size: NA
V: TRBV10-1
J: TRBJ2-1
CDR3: CASSFAGGYNEQFF
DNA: TGCGCCAGCAGTTTTGCGGGAGGGTACAATGAGCAGTTCTTC

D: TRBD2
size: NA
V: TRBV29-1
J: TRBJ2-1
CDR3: CSVGVGLAGGRISYNEQFF
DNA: TGCAGCGTTGGGGTGGGGTTAGCGGGGGGGCGAATCTCCTACAATGAGCAGTTCTTC

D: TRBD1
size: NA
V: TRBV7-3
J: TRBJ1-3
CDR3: CASSPTPTGGGNTIYF
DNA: TGTGCCAGCAGCCCCACGCCGACAGGGGGCGGAAACACCATATATTTT

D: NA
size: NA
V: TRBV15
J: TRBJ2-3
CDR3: CATSRDLPFVGGGLRGDTQYF
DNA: TGTGCCACCAGCAGAGATCTCCCTTTCGTTGGGGGGGGGCTACGGGGAGATACGCAGTATTTT

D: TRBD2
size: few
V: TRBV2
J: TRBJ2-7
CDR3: CASSESLAGSSYEQYF
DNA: TGTGCCAGCAGTGAAAGCCTAGCGGGAAGCTCCTACGAGCAGTACTTC

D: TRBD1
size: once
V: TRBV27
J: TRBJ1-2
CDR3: CASSSGQDYGYTF
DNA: TGTGCCAGCAGTTCGGGACAGGATTATGGCTACACCTTC

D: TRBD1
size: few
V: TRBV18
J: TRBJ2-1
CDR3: CASSKIHPGQGASEQFF
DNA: TGTGCCAGCTCCAAGATACATCCGGGACAGGGGGCTAGTGAGCAGTTCTTC

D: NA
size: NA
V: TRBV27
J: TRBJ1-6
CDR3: CASSLKGPYNSPLHF
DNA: TGTGCCAGCAGTTTAAAGGGGCCTTATAATTCACCCCTCCACTTT